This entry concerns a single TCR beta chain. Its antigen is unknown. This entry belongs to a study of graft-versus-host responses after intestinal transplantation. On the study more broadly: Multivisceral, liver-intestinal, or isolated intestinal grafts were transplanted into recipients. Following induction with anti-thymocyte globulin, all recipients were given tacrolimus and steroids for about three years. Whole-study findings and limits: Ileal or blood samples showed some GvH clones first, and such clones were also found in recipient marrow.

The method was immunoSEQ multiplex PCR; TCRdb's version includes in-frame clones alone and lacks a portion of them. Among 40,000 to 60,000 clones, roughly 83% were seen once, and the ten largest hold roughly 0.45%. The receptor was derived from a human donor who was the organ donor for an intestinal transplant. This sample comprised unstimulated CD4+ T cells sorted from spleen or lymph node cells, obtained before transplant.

CDR3 nucleotide sequence: TGCAGCGCCGGACAGAGCCAAGAGACCCAGTACTTC. As protein: CSAGQSQETQYF. This chain links TRBV29-1 with TRBJ2-5, with D possibly being TRBD1 (6 bases). This CDR3 is built from 12 residues. Germline V gives CDR1 SQVTM, CDR2 ANQGSEA. V lost 7 bases to trimming and J lost 1 base, with 10 bases between them.